Listed here are 5 T cell receptor beta chains from one sample, sequenced in a study of blood T cell repertoires in COVID-19. Using immunoSEQ multiplex PCR, the repertoire was profiled, and TCRdb retains in-frame clones only, with some absent. There are about 53,000 clones in the sample; 89% occur only once, and about 5.3% lies in the top ten. Sequenced sample: peripheral blood. These receptors came from a man between 60 and 75 years old with active COVID-19.

The V and J genes are TRBV19 and TRBJ2-7; perhaps TRBD2 as D (6 bases). The CDR3 runs to 15 residues. The germline CDR1 and CDR2 sequences are LNHDA and SQIVND (reference sequence). The germline V and J ends were trimmed by 2 bases and 5 bases, with 16 bases remaining between them. Written as DNA, the CDR3 is TGTGCCAGTAGTATAAGACCCACTAGCAGGGACGAGCAGTACTTC. Amino acids: CASSIRPTSRDEQYF. The full variable domain, with the rest looked up from reference TRBV19 and TRBJ2-7, is DGGITQSPKYLFRKEGQNVTLSCEQNLNHDAMYWYRQDPGQGLRLIYYSQIVNDFQKGDIAEGYSVSREKKESFPLTVTSAQKNPTAFYLCASSIRPTSRDEQYFGPGTRLTVT.

V usage is TRBV7-2 and J usage is TRBJ2-1; 9 bases align to TRBD2. There are 15 residues in the CDR3. Trimming removed 2 bases from V and 5 bases from J; junction bases left unmatched: 4. CDR1 is SGHTA, CDR2 FQGNSA, per germline. The CDR3 DNA sequence: TGTGCCAGCAGCTTAATTAGCGGGAGCCACAATGAGCAGTTCTTC. This gives the protein CASSLISGSHNEQFF.

The CDR3 sequence is CASSPSTGDTIYF. CDR3 sequence (DNA): TGCGCCAGCAGCCCTTCGACAGGGGACACCATATATTTT. The chain has TRBV4-3 and TRBJ1-3; 8 nucleotides match TRBD1. Trimming removed 4 bases from V and 8 bases from J; junction bases left unmatched: 4. The CDR3 runs to 13 residues. CDR1 LGHNA and CDR2 YSLEER come from the germline V gene.

The rearrangement joins TRBV7-6 to TRBJ2-2; TRBD2 might be the D (7 bases). The CDR3 runs to 17 residues. Looked up from germline, CDR1 is SGHVS and CDR2 is FNYEAQ. Trimming took 1 base from V and 7 from J, leaving 19 bases between them. The CDR3 sequence: CASSLDRGDISIGELFF. The CDR3 nucleotides read TGTGCCAGCAGCTTAGACCGGGGGGACATAAGTATCGGGGAGCTGTTTTTT.

The genes are TRBV2 and TRBJ2-7; D remains unclear. Trimming cost V 5 bases and J 3 bases, with 17 bases left between them. The CDR3 length is 15 residues. CDR1 and CDR2 from the germline V gene are SNHLY and FYNNEI. The CDR3 sequence: CASSQELPPNYEQYF. CDR3 nucleotide sequence: TGTGCCAGCAGTCAAGAACTACCCCCCAACTACGAGCAGTACTTC.